The subject of this entry is one T cell receptor (beta chain). What it recognizes is unknown. Other DNA sequences of this sample code for an identical CDR3. Every isolated RNA sample was fully reverse transcribed, so sequencing captured expressed TCRB transcripts. The data were produced by immunoSEQ multiplex PCR, yet TCRdb's version contains in-frame clones alone and is incomplete. The sample has about 700,000 clones; 13% are singletons. This sample stems from a study of beta chain features in type 1 diabetes. General study findings and limits: In all four CD4+ subsets, TCRB CDR3 length was significantly, moderately reduced in type 1 diabetes.

Looked up from germline, CDR1 is SGDLS and CDR2 is YYNGEE. V was clipped by 1 base and J by 2 bases, with 9 bases between them. The CDR3 sequence is 14 residues long. The source of this sequence is a man younger than 30 with type 1 diabetes. V usage is TRBV9 and J usage is TRBJ1-1; D is unresolved. The sequenced sample was naive CD4+ T cells from blood. The DNA of the CDR3 is TGTGCCAGCAGCGTAACCGGTGGAAACACTGAAGCTTTCTTT. Translation: CASSVTGGNTEAFF.